Listed here are 7 T cell receptor beta chains from one sample, sequenced in a study of blood T cell repertoires in COVID-19. TCRdb's table, derived via immunoSEQ multiplex PCR, lists solely in-frame clones and lacks some. The data show over 200,000 clones, about four fifths seen once. The specimen was PBMCs or T cells enriched from blood (not recorded which). The receptors come from a woman between 45 and 60 years old with acute COVID-19.

The V call is TRBV4-2, the J call TRBJ1-4; 9 bases map to TRBD1. Trimming cost V 0 bases and J 5 bases; bases outside gene matches: 4. This CDR3 spans 16 amino acids. In germline, CDR1 is LGHNA, CDR2 YNFKEQ. CDR3 DNA: TGTGCCAGCAGCCAAGACCGGACAGGGGCAAATGAAAAACTGTTTTTT. This translates into CASSQDRTGANEKLFF.

This chain joins TRBV18 and TRBJ1-1, with D tentatively TRBD1 (6 bases). The CDR3 spans 14 residues. Germline values: CDR1 KGHSH, CDR2 LQKENI. Trimming left V 6 bases short and J 1 base short, with 12 bases between. CDR3 residues: CASSLGHANTEAFF. The DNA for the CDR3 is TGTGCCAGCTCCTTGGGACACGCGAACACTGAAGCTTTCTTT.

The V gene is TRBV19, the J gene TRBJ2-7, with TRBD1 matching over 9 bases. After removal of 4 bases from V and 5 bases from J, the junction contained 9 bases not matched to a gene. This CDR3 region has 15 residues. Per germline, CDR1 LNHDA and CDR2 SQIVND (reference sequence). CDR3 region: CASSTGTGPWNEQYF. CDR3 nucleotide sequence: TGTGCCAGTAGTACAGGGACAGGGCCCTGGAACGAGCAGTACTTC.

This sequence joins TRBV6-6 and TRBJ1-1; D gene unclear. With 6 bases removed from V and 0 bases from J, the gap between germline ends came to 5 bases. There are 12 residues in the CDR3. Germline V CDR1 and CDR2: MNHNY, SVGAGI (reference sequence). The CDR3 spells CASRAVNTEAFF. In nucleotides, the CDR3 is TGTGCCAGCAGGGCCGTGAACACTGAAGCTTTCTTT.

The chain joins TRBV11-3 to TRBJ2-3, with TRBD1 matching 7 bases. Trimming at V came to 5 bases and at J to 1 base, leaving 12 bases not matched to a gene. Germline V gene data show CDR1 as SGHNT and CDR2 as YENEEA. This CDR3 region has 17 residues. CDR3 DNA: TGTGCCAGCAGCCGACAGGGTGGTAGTTCGGGCACAGATACGCAGTATTTT. The encoded protein is CASSRQGGSSGTDTQYF. The variable domain in full, with the rest retrieved from reference TRBV11-3 and TRBJ2-3, is EAGVVQSPRYKIIEKKQPVAFWCNPISGHNTLYWYLQNLGQGPELLIRYENEEAVDDSQLPKDRFSAERLKGVDSTLKIQPAELGDSAVYLCASSRQGGSSGTDTQYFGPGTRLTVL.

The chain recombines TRBV4-3 with TRBJ1-2, with D perhaps matching TRBD1 (5 bases). Germline V lookup: CDR1 LGHNA, CDR2 YSLEER. Trimming removed 1 base at V and 3 bases at J, with 12 bases between. The CDR3 length is 15 residues. The CDR3 spells CASSQATGTYYGYTF. The CDR3 DNA sequence: TGCGCCAGCAGCCAAGCGACCGGGACTTACTATGGCTACACCTTC.

This chain links TRBV6-5 with TRBJ1-5; the match to TRBD1 covers 11 bases. Losses at the gene ends were 6 bases for V and 6 bases for J; bases not matched to a gene: 7. The CDR3 is made up of 15 amino acids. CDR1 and CDR2 (germline): MNHEY, SVGAGI. For the CDR3, the DNA is TGTGCCAGCAGGAAGGACAGGGGGCAAGGTCAGCCCCAGCATTTT. Translated: CASRKDRGQGQPQHF.